This T cell receptor (beta chain) was sequenced in a study of molecular identifiers for immune sequencing clone quantification. For this clonotype: One junction end does not reproduce the germline sequence, and a read error may be involved.

TCRdb re-derived calls from the PCR reads in MiXCR, one entry per CDR3 protein. The table shows about 510,000 distinct CDR3 sequences, with around 25% occurring only once. The source material was naive CD8+ T cells from blood, with Jurkat cell RNA spiked in. This sample's subset: FACS-sorted CD8+CD4-CCR7+CD45RA+ naive T cells. This receptor was identified in a human donor in good health. Some libraries in this study had Jurkat cell RNA spiked in.

CDR3 amino acids: CGVEGTVKYGYTF. For the CDR3, the DNA is TGCGGCGTTGAGGGGACAGTGAAGTATGGCTACACCTTC. The V gene is TRBV29-1, the J gene TRBJ1-2; 7 bases are shared with TRBD1. Germline CDR1 is SQVTM and CDR2 is ANQGSEA. This CDR3 is built from 13 residues.